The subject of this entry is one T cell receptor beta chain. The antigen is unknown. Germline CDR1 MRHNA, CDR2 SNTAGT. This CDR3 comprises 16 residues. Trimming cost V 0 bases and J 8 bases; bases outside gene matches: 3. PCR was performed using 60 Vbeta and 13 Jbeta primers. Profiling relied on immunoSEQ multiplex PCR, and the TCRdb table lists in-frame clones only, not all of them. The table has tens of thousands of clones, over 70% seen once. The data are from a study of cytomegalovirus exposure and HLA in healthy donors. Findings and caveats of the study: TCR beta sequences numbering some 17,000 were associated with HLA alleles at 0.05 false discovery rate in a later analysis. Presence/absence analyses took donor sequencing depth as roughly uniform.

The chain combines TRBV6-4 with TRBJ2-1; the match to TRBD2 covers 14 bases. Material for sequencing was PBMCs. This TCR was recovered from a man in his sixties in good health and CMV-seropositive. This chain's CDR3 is CASSDSTSGGADEQFF. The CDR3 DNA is TGTGCCAGCAGTGACTCGACTAGCGGGGGGGCAGATGAGCAGTTCTTC.